A selection of T cell receptor beta chains follows, all from one sample in a study of sequential checkpoint blockade in melanoma. Only in-frame clones appear in the TCRdb table, and some are missing; sequencing was by immunoSEQ multiplex PCR. The sample comprises approximately 34,000 clones, roughly four fifths of which are singletons, and roughly 6% rests with the top ten. Sequencing used CD8+ T cells sorted from blood (inferred from file names), obtained from a patient given nivolumab and ipilimumab in sequence. Receptors originate from a human donor with melanoma. Each CDR3 is given with its conserved first and last residue.

v_call cdr3_aa
TRBV9 CASSVAGGQGAYEQYF
TRBV2 CASSRPGLAAQYF
TRBV7-9 CASSLVVGTEFF
TRBV9 CASSVVLAGGLETQYF
TRBV5-1 CASSPGQGVQYEQYF
TRBV4-1 CASSLGLAGHEQYF
TRBV27 CASSLYRVANEKLFF
TRBV7-2 CASSLGQFYEQYF
TRBV10-1 CASSEQFQETQYF
TRBV19 CASSIQGASTEAFF